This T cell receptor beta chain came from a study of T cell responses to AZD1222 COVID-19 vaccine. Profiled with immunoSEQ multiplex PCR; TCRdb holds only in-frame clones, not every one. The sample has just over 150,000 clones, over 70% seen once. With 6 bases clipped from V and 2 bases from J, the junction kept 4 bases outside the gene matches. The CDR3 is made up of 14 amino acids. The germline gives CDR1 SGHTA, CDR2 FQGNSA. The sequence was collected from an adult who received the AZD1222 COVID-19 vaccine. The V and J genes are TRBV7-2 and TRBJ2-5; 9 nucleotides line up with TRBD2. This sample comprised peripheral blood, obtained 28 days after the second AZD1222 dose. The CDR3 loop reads CASSSSGAQETQYF. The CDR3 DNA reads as TGTGCCAGCAGTTCTAGCGGGGCTCAAGAGACCCAGTACTTC.